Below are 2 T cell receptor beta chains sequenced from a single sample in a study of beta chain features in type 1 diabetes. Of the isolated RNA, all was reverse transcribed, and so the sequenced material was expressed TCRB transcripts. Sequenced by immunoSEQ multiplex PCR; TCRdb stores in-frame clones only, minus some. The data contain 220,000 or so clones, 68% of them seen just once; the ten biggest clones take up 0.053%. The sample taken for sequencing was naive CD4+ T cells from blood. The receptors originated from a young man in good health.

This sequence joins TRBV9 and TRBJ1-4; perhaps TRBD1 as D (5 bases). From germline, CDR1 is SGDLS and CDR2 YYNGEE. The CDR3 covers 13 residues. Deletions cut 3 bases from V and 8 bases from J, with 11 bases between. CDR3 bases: TGTGCCAGCAGCGCGATAAGGGGAGAAAAACTGTTTTTT. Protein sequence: CASSAIRGEKLFF.

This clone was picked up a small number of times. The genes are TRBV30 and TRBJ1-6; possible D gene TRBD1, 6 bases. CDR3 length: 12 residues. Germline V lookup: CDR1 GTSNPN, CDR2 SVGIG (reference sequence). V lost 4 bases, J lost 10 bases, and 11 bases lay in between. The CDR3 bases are TGTGCCTGGACCGCGGGGGGCTCACCCCTCCACTTT. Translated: CAWTAGGSPLHF.